The TCR beta chain under discussion was sequenced for a study of a mutant IDH1 vaccine in newly diagnosed glioma. Overall study results and limits: It was more than 80% of patients that developed vaccine-induced immune responses.

The time point is: baseline, week 1 (first vaccination visit). Regarding treatment: pre-vaccination baseline after standard-of-care therapy. Germline V lookup: CDR1 SEHNR, CDR2 FQNEAQ (reference sequence). With 2 bases removed from V and 1 base from J, the gap between germline ends came to 5 bases. The CDR3 contains 13 residues. Worth noting for this clone: The antigen remains unidentified.

Sequenced by immunoSEQ multiplex PCR; TCRdb stores in-frame clones only, minus some. This table holds about 67,000 clones, approximately 82% found once. This chain connects TRBV7-9 to TRBJ1-1; D unresolved. The sample in question was peripheral blood mononuclear cells (PBMCs), obtained from a glioma patient treated with radiotherapy, temozolomide or both. The receptor comes from a woman aged 18-29 years with glioma. Some clones in this sample may be carry-over from other donors' samples. In DNA, the CDR3 is TGTGCCAGCAGCTTATATGGGAACACTGAAGCTTTCTTT. Translating gives CASSLYGNTEAFF.